This T cell receptor beta chain was sequenced in a study of T cells in Graves' hyperthyroidism and ophthalmopathy. General observations from the study: Onset of ophthalmopathy came a median around 6.2 months after the model predicted it.

Researchers took RNA transcripts and amplified the TCR beta CDR3 regions from them. The primer set for the first-round RT-PCR of the TCR CDR3 was HTBI. One entry per CDR3 protein results from TCRdb running MiXCR on the multiplex PCR reads. The sample has 350,000 to 450,000 distinct CDR3 sequences, more than 13% seen once. This clonotype was counted between two and nine times. The antigen remains undetermined. This CDR3 has 18 amino acids. Trimming stripped 3 bases from V and 3 bases from J, with 20 bases between. CDR1 is LGHNA and CDR2 is YNFKEQ in the germline V gene. This clonotype originated in a man aged 50-59 years with Graves' ophthalmopathy. The chain combines TRBV4-2 with TRBJ1-4; TRBD1 is a possible D gene (6 bases). Sequencing was performed on blood. CDR3 loop: CASSQDYTGARANEKLFF. CDR3 nucleotide sequence: TGTGCCAGCAGCCAGGATTATACGGGGGCAAGAGCTAATGAAAAACTGTTTTTT.